This passage covers 29 T cell receptor beta chains from one sample sequenced in a study of blood T cell repertoires in COVID-19. Measured with immunoSEQ multiplex PCR; TCRdb has only the in-frame clones, and not every one. This sample has fewer than 150,000 clones, with roughly four fifths found just once. The specimen sequenced was peripheral blood. The receptors derive from a human donor in a cohort sampled during active COVID-19.

The V gene is TRBV30, the J gene TRBJ2-7; TRBD2 aligns across 7 bases. The germline gives CDR1 GTSNPN, CDR2 SVGIG (reference sequence). The CDR3 totals 14 residues. V shed 0 bases and J 5 bases; nucleotides not matched to a gene: 7. CDR3 nucleotide sequence: TGTGCCTGGAGTGTACGGGGAGGGCCGAACGAGCAGTACTTC. Its protein is CAWSVRGGPNEQYF.

V usage is TRBV5-1 and J usage is TRBJ2-3; D is undetermined. With 1 base removed from V and 1 base from J, the gap between germline ends came to 19 bases. CDR3 length: 18 residues. CDR1 and CDR2 from the germline V gene are SGHRS and YFSETQ. CDR3 in amino acids: CASSLSRLNWARTDTQYF. The DNA of the CDR3 is TGCGCCAGCAGCTTGTCCAGGCTTAACTGGGCCCGCACAGATACGCAGTATTTT.

The V call is TRBV7-9, the J call TRBJ1-4, with D perhaps matching TRBD1 (6 bases). The CDR3 runs to 14 residues. V was trimmed by 1 base and J by 7 bases, leaving 10 bases between them. Per germline, CDR1 SEHNR and CDR2 FQNEAQ (reference sequence). In DNA form, the CDR3 reads TGTGCCAGCAGCTTAGTGTTACAGGGTGAAAAACTGTTTTTT. Its translation: CASSLVLQGEKLFF.

This clone came up a few times. The chain has TRBV28 and TRBJ1-2; no clear D gene. This CDR3 region has 13 residues. Germline loops: CDR1 MDHEN, CDR2 SYDVKM. Trimming left V 5 bases short and J 4 bases short, with 11 bases between. CDR3 protein: CASSLLQLYGYTF. The CDR3 bases are TGTGCCAGCAGTCTTCTACAGCTCTATGGCTACACCTTC.

This chain connects TRBV19 to TRBJ2-3, with D unclear. The V and J ends lost 6 bases and 6 bases respectively, with 16 bases between them. This CDR3 is built from 14 residues. The germline V gene has CDR1 LNHDA and CDR2 SQIVND (reference sequence). CDR3 sequence reads: CASSPQVGSDTQYF. CDR3 DNA sequence: TGTGCCAGTAGCCCCCAGGTTGGTTCGGATACGCAGTATTTT.

The chain recombines TRBV4-1 with TRBJ2-7; TRBD2 is a possible D gene (6 bases). Germline V gene sequence: CDR1 MGHRA, CDR2 YSYEKL. The CDR3 runs 13 residues. With 4 bases removed from V and 1 base from J, the gap between germline ends came to 8 bases. CDR3 bases: TGCGCCAGCAGCCCGGGGGAGTCCTACGAGCAGTACTTC. Translation: CASSPGESYEQYF.

The chain combines TRBV5-5 with TRBJ2-3; 12 bases match TRBD2. The trim removed 1 base at V and 1 base at J, leaving 7 bases unmatched. The germline V gene has CDR1 SGHKS and CDR2 YYEKEE (reference sequence). The length of the CDR3 is 18 residues. The CDR3 here is CASSLWPSGGVGTDTQYF. Here the CDR3 DNA reads TGTGCCAGCAGCTTGTGGCCTAGCGGGGGGGTCGGCACAGATACGCAGTATTTT.

The CDR3 protein is CASSPGTVRNEQFF. CDR3 DNA sequence: TGCGCCAGCAGCCCCGGGACAGTGAGAAATGAGCAGTTCTTC. This rearrangement joins TRBV5-1 to TRBJ2-1, with 7 bases aligning to TRBD1. V lost 4 bases, J lost 7 bases, and 8 bases stayed unmatched. The CDR3 is 14 residues long. Germline CDR1 is SGHRS and CDR2 is YFSETQ.

This chain joins TRBV6-5 and TRBJ2-2; D gene ambiguous. V was shortened by 0 bases and J by 7 bases, with 6 bases between the two germline ends. The CDR3 sequence is 13 residues long. From germline, CDR1 is MNHEY and CDR2 SVGAGI. CDR3 protein: CASSYSSVGELFF. CDR3 bases: TGTGCCAGCAGTTACTCGTCTGTCGGGGAGCTGTTTTTT.

A remark on this clone: This same CDR3 is encoded by further DNA sequences in the sample. V usage is TRBV6-1 and J usage is TRBJ2-3; D is ambiguous. The CDR3 covers 14 residues. The V and J ends lost 1 base and 0 bases respectively, with 5 bases between them. The germline V gene has CDR1 MNHNS and CDR2 SASEGT. CDR3 region: CASSEGLSTDTQYF. CDR3 nucleotide sequence: TGTGCCAGCAGTGAAGGGCTGAGCACAGATACGCAGTATTTT.

V usage is TRBV3-1 (or the pseudogene TRBV3-2) and J usage is TRBJ1-3; 7 bases fit TRBD1. The CDR3 has 14 amino acids. The V and J ends lost 6 bases and 4 bases, in that order; junction bases with no gene match: 6. CDR1 and CDR2 from the germline V gene are LGHDT and YNNKEL (reference sequence). CDR3 sequence reads: CASSPGTVGNTIYF. CDR3 bases: TGTGCCAGCAGTCCCGGGACAGTCGGAAACACCATATATTTT.

This chain links TRBV10-1 with TRBJ2-3; TRBD1 agrees at 9 bases. With 2 bases clipped from V and 3 bases from J, the junction kept 12 bases outside the gene matches. Looked up from germline, CDR1 is WNHNN and CDR2 is SYGVQD (reference sequence). This CDR3 has 18 residues. CDR3: CASSESPPRDRVTDTQYF. CDR3 DNA: TGCGCCAGCAGTGAGAGCCCCCCCCGGGACAGGGTTACAGATACGCAGTATTTT.

V usage is TRBV20-1 and J usage is TRBJ2-7; D gene ambiguous. Per germline, CDR1 DFQATT and CDR2 SNEGSKA (reference sequence). Trimming took 4 bases from V and 6 from J, leaving 10 bases between them. The CDR3 length is 11 residues. The CDR3 protein is CSAILNIEQYF. CDR3 nucleotide sequence: TGCAGTGCTATTCTAAATATCGAGCAGTACTTC.

The chain combines TRBV21-1 with TRBJ1-5. TRBV21-1 is labeled a pseudogene. The CDR3 totals 13 residues. The CDR3: CASSTGGNQPQHF. The DNA for the CDR3 is TGTGCCAGCAGCACCGGGGGCAATCAGCCCCAGCATTTT.

This chain uses TRBV11-2 with TRBJ2-3, with 7 positions matching TRBD2. V was clipped by 5 bases and J by 3 bases; unmatched bases: 14. Germline V gives CDR1 SGHAT, CDR2 FQNNGV. The CDR3 is 17 amino acids. The CDR3: CASSLIMGGWETDTQYF. CDR3 DNA: TGTGCCAGCAGCCTCATCATGGGGGGGTGGGAGACAGATACGCAGTATTTT. The full variable domain, completed using reference TRBV11-2 and TRBJ2-3, is EAGVAQSPRYKIIEKRQSVAFWCNPISGHATLYWYQQILGQGPKLLIQFQNNGVVDDSQLPKDRFSAERLKGVDSTLKIQPAKLEDSAVYLCASSLIMGGWETDTQYFGPGTRLTVL.

This sequence joins TRBV7-3 and TRBJ1-1; unclear D gene. V shed 2 bases and J shed 1 base, with 5 bases lying between them. The CDR3 covers 13 residues. CDR1 is SGHTA and CDR2 is FQGTGA in the germline V gene. The CDR3 loop is CASSLVRNTEAFF. Here the CDR3 DNA reads TGTGCCAGCAGCTTAGTGAGGAACACTGAAGCTTTCTTT.

This clone was seen a few times. The chain combines TRBV21-1 with TRBJ2-7; no check of the table's D call, TRBD1, against the DNA was made. TRBV21-1 is deemed a pseudogene. The CDR3 is made up of 13 amino acids. CDR3 nucleotide sequence: TGTGCCAGCAGCAATACCCCAGGGAACGAGCAGTACTTC. It yields the protein CASSNTPGNEQYF.

The gene calls are TRBV4-2 and TRBJ2-7; 12 bases agree with TRBD2. Germline V gene sequence: CDR1 LGHNA, CDR2 YNFKEQ. Trimming cost V 5 bases and J 3 bases; bases outside gene matches: 8. CDR3 length: 16 residues. The CDR3 region has the DNA TGTGCCAGCAGCTCAAGGACTAGCGGGACGGTCTACGAGCAGTACTTC. This sequence encodes CASSSRTSGTVYEQYF.

There are a few counts of this clone. The chain joins TRBV7-2 to TRBJ1-2; D not certain. Germline CDR1 reads SGHTA; CDR2 reads FQGNSA. This CDR3 is 16 amino acids long. Trimming stripped 5 bases from V and 8 bases from J, with 24 bases between. The CDR3 here is CASSVLGEGGRSGYTF. The DNA of the CDR3 is TGTGCCAGCAGCGTCCTGGGAGAGGGAGGGAGATCCGGCTACACCTTC.

The gene calls are TRBV3-1 (or the pseudogene TRBV3-2) and TRBJ2-4, with D maybe TRBD1 (5 bases). CDR3 length: 13 amino acids. The V gene's germline CDR1 is LGHDT and CDR2 YNNKEL (reference sequence). V gave up 0 bases and J gave up 13 bases, with 13 bases separating them. The CDR3 DNA follows: TGTGCCAGCAGCCAAGAACAGAGGACAACCCAGTACTTC. Protein: CASSQEQRTTQYF.

This clone was seen more than once but under ten times. The chain couples TRBV11-2 to TRBJ2-3; 9 positions match TRBD2. Germline assignment: CDR1 SGHAT and CDR2 FQNNGV. The CDR3 loop spans 16 amino acids. V was pared by 3 bases and J by 3 bases, with 7 bases of the junction left unmatched. CDR3: CASSLGAGGGTDTQYF. The CDR3 region has the DNA TGTGCCAGCAGCTTGGGAGCGGGGGGCGGTACAGATACGCAGTATTTT.

The rearrangement uses TRBV28 and TRBJ2-7, with 7 bases matching TRBD1. Trimming cost V 3 bases and J 4 bases; bases outside gene matches: 15. Germline V gene lookup returns CDR1 MDHEN and CDR2 SYDVKM. The CDR3 spans 17 residues. The CDR3 DNA sequence: TGTGCCAGCAGTTTTGATGTACCCGGGACAGAACAATACGAGCAGTACTTC. This sequence encodes CASSFDVPGTEQYEQYF.

The chain carries TRBV4-1 and TRBJ1-1; a possible D gene is TRBD1 (6 bases). The CDR3 length is 15 residues. V was pared by 4 bases and J by 1 base, with 13 bases between. Germline V gene data show CDR1 as MGHRA and CDR2 as YSYEKL. The CDR3 bases are TGCGCCAGCAGCCCGTTTACGACAGGGAACACTGAAGCTTTCTTT. Amino acid sequence: CASSPFTTGNTEAFF.

This CDR3 reads CASSYSTSSYEQYF. In DNA, the CDR3 is TGTGCCAGCAGTTACTCAACTAGCTCCTACGAGCAGTACTTC. The gene calls are TRBV6-5 and TRBJ2-7, with D perhaps TRBD2 (5 bases). V lost 0 bases and J 0 bases, leaving 6 bases between the germline ends. The CDR3 loop spans 14 amino acids. The V gene's germline CDR1 is MNHEY and CDR2 SVGAGI.

The J gene is TRBJ2-7, the V gene TRBV5-1; 9 positions agree with TRBD1. The CDR3 loop spans 15 amino acids. Germline V gives CDR1 SGHRS, CDR2 YFSETQ. V gave up 4 bases and J gave up 0 bases; unmatched junction bases: 5. This chain's CDR3 is CASSIEQGASYEQYF. The CDR3 DNA reads as TGCGCCAGCAGCATTGAACAGGGGGCCTCCTACGAGCAGTACTTC. Using reference TRBV5-1 and TRBJ2-7 for the parts outside the CDR3, the full variable domain is KAGVTQTPRYLIKTRGQQVTLSCSPISGHRSVSWYQQTPGQGLQFLFEYFSETQRNKGNFPGRFSGRQFSNSRSEMNVSTLELGDSALYLCASSIEQGASYEQYFGPGTRLTVT.

CDR3 coding DNA: TGCGCCAGCAGCCAAGATCAGGGTCCCACCTCAAACACCATATATTTT. It encodes CASSQDQGPTSNTIYF. The chain is built from TRBV4-1 and TRBJ1-3, with a tentative D call TRBD1 (5 bases). CDR1 is MGHRA and CDR2 is YSYEKL in the germline V gene. This CDR3 is built from 16 residues. V lost 0 bases to trimming and J lost 6 bases, with 15 bases between them.

The chain couples TRBV7-9 to TRBJ2-7; TRBD1 agrees at 11 bases. V was pared by 5 bases and J by 3 bases, with 6 bases of the junction left unmatched. This CDR3 has 15 residues. The germline CDR1 and CDR2 sequences are SEHNR and FQNEAQ (reference sequence). The CDR3 protein is CASSAGTGGVYEQYF. The CDR3, as DNA: TGTGCCAGCAGCGCAGGGACAGGGGGGGTCTACGAGCAGTACTTC.

V is TRBV9 and J is TRBJ1-4; perhaps TRBD1 as D (6 bases). The CDR3 runs to 14 residues. CDR1 is SGDLS, CDR2 YYNGEE, per germline. V dropped 4 bases and J dropped 4 bases, with 11 bases sitting between them. The DNA for the CDR3 is TGTGCCAGCAGCCGCAGGGGAGATAATGAAAAACTGTTTTTT. It yields the protein CASSRRGDNEKLFF. The full variable domain, completed using reference TRBV9 and TRBJ1-4, is DSGVTQTPKHLITATGQRVTLRCSPRSGDLSVYWYQQSLDQGLQFLIQYYNGEERAKGNILERFSAQQFPDLHSELNLSSLELGDSALYFCASSRRGDNEKLFFGSGTQLSVL.

This chain's CDR3 is CASSPEGGMRTNTEAFF. In DNA, the CDR3 is TGTGCCAGCAGCCCCGAGGGGGGGATGAGGACTAACACTGAAGCTTTCTTT. This chain links TRBV7-8 with TRBJ1-1, with D tentatively TRBD1 (6 bases). The CDR3 consists of 17 residues. Germline V gene sequence: CDR1 SGHVS, CDR2 FQNEAQ. V was cut by 5 bases and J by 2 bases, with 21 bases left in between. The entire variable domain, with the rest obtained from reference TRBV7-8 and TRBJ1-1, is as follows: GAGVSQSPRYKVAKRGQDVALRCDPISGHVSLFWYQQALGQGPEFLTYFQNEAQLDKSGLPSDRFFAERPEGSVSTLKIQRTQQEDSAVYLCASSPEGGMRTNTEAFFGQGTRLTVV.